This T cell receptor beta chain was sequenced for a study of T cell responses to AZD1222 COVID-19 vaccine. Study outcomes and limitations: Nearly half of spike-specific TCRs reportedly go after variant regions that carry no mutations.

Only in-frame clones appear in the TCRdb table, and some are missing; sequencing was by immunoSEQ multiplex PCR. The table lists 130,000 or so clones, more than 80% of them singletons, with about 3% in the top ten. A note on this clone: The antigen is not known.

V trimming: 7 bases; J trimming: 2 bases; junction bases outside the gene matches: 2. CDR3 length equals 12 residues. Germline loops: CDR1 SGDLS, CDR2 YYNGEE. This sequence was found in an adult in good health. The V and J genes are TRBV9 and TRBJ1-2, with 7 bases aligning to TRBD1. Sequences were derived from peripheral blood, sampled on day 0 of AZD1222 vaccination. The CDR3 sequence is CASGGQNYGYTF. For the CDR3, the DNA is TGTGCCAGCGGGGGACAGAACTATGGCTACACCTTC.